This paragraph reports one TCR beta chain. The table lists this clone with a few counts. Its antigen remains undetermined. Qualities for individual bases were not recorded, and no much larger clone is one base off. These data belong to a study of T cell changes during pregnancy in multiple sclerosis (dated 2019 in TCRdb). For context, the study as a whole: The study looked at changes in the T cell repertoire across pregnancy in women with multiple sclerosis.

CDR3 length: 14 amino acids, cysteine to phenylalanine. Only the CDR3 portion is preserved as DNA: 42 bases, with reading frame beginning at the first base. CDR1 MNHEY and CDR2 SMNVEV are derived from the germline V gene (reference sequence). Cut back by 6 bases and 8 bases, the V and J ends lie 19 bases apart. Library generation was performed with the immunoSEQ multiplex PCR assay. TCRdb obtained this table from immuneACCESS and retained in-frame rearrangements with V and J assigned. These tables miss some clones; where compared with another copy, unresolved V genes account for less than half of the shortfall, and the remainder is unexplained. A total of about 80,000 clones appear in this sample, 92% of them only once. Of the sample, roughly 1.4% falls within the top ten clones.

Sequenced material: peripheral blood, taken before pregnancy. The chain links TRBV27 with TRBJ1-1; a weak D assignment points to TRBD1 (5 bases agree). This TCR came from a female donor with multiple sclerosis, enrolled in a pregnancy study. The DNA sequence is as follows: TGTGCCAGCAGAACCACCGGAGGGGCGCAAGAAGCTTTCTTT. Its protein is CASRTTGGAQEAFF.